The clone carrying this T cell receptor beta chain occurred many times. Amplified TCR beta CDR3 regions were obtained using RNA transcripts as template. Second-round multiplex PCR followed a first-round RT-PCR using HTBI primers. TCRdb called the multiplex PCR reads again in MiXCR, with one record for every CDR3 protein. Among about 400,000 distinct CDR3 sequences listed, roughly 18% were seen once. The sample belongs to a study of Graves' ophthalmopathy and Graves' hyperthyroidism. Sequences were obtained from peripheral blood. This sequence was found in a young woman with Graves' ophthalmopathy.

The CDR3 nucleotides read TGTGCCAGCAGCCGACGGGGACTAGCGGGGGATGGGGACACCGGGGAGCTGTTTTTT. As protein: CASSRRGLAGDGDTGELFF. V gene TRBV7-2 combines with J gene TRBJ2-2; TRBD2 matches 14 bases. This CDR3 comprises 19 residues. Germline V gene sequence: CDR1 SGHTA, CDR2 FQGNSA. The junction had 11 bases not matched to a gene; V was cut back by 5 bases and J by 3 bases.